This TCR beta chain was profiled in a study of CD8+ T cells in alopecia areata. Study-level points and caveats: Mice showed clearer TCR sharing than patients did, a gap that was possibly HLA-related. Sequenced scalp T cells also include alphabeta T cells resident in normal skin. An increase in clonality over normal scalp was evident in lesional scalp, especially alopecia totalis/universalis.

Extraction of RNA preceded its reverse transcription into cDNA, which served as the sequencing template. This table comes from immunoSEQ multiplex PCR, and its TCRdb copy is limited to in-frame clones, with some not included. The sample has fewer than 150,000 clones, 35% to 40% seen once. As regards this clone: Antigen: not known.

Individuals with alopecia areata gave both lesional scalp punch biopsies and peripheral blood for collection. With V trimmed by 6 bases and J by 4 bases, 7 bases remained unmatched. Germline CDR1 is KGHSH and CDR2 is LQKENI. The CDR3 is made up of 15 amino acids. The sample was CD4+ T cells sorted from blood. The source is a human donor with alopecia areata. The rearrangement uses TRBV18 and TRBJ2-1; 9 nucleotides line up with TRBD1. CDR3 coding DNA: TGTGCCAGCTCCATGGACAGGGGAGTTTACAATGAGCAGTTCTTC. Protein product: CASSMDRGVYNEQFF.